The 8 T cell receptor beta chains below all came from one sample that was sequenced in a study of siplizumab effects on memory and regulatory T cells. Produced via immunoSEQ multiplex PCR; TCRdb's table is partial and in-frame only. The data show some 75,000 clones, 93% seen once. Material for sequencing was CD8+ T cells sorted from blood. The receptors were gathered from a human donor in good health.

This chain links TRBV7-6 with TRBJ1-1; tentative D call: TRBD1 (5 bases). This CDR3 has 12 amino acids. V lost 5 bases to trimming and J lost 6 bases, with 10 bases between them. Per germline, CDR1 SGHVS and CDR2 FNYEAQ. The DNA for the CDR3 is TGTGCCAGCAGCCCGGACATCCCTGAAGCTTTCTTT. The encoded protein is CASSPDIPEAFF.

J is TRBJ2-1 and V is TRBV29-1; D not certain. CDR1 is SQVTM, CDR2 ANQGSEA, per germline. CDR3 size: 13 residues. Trimming shortened V by 2 bases and J by 1 base, and 6 bases separated the two germline ends. The CDR3 is CSVEQASYNEQFF. CDR3 DNA sequence: TGCAGCGTTGAACAGGCATCCTACAATGAGCAGTTCTTC.

The chain has TRBV11-3 and TRBJ2-5; the D gene is possibly TRBD1 (7 bases). Between the trimmed V and J ends, which lost 5 bases and 2 bases, there was a span of 9 bases. Germline CDR1 SGHNT, CDR2 YENEEA. The CDR3 covers 13 residues. For the CDR3, the DNA is TGTGCCAGCAGCGCGGGACAGCAAGAGACCCAGTACTTC. Its protein product is CASSAGQQETQYF.

The gene calls are TRBV9 and TRBJ2-1; D is ambiguous. In germline, CDR1 is SGDLS, CDR2 YYNGEE. Trimming took 4 bases from V and 4 from J, leaving 3 bases between them. The CDR3 has 11 amino acids. The CDR3 coding sequence is TGTGCCAGCAGCCCTTACAATGAGCAGTTCTTC. Its protein product is CASSPYNEQFF.

This clone was picked up one time. CDR3 coding DNA: TGCAGCGCGCTGGGCCAGGAAAACGAGCAGTACTTC. This codes for CSALGQENEQYF. The rearrangement links TRBV29-1 to TRBJ2-7; D remains ambiguous. Trimming cost V 7 bases and J 5 bases, with 15 bases left between them. Germline V gene data show CDR1 as SQVTM and CDR2 as ANQGSEA. The CDR3 consists of 12 residues.

The chain links TRBV11-2 to TRBJ2-5; no definite D call. V was clipped by 5 bases and J by 0 bases, with 10 bases between them. The CDR3 totals 14 residues. CDR1 SGHAT and CDR2 FQNNGV come from the germline V gene. The CDR3 loop reads CASSLSVDQETQYF. The CDR3 DNA reads TGTGCCAGCAGCCTCAGCGTAGACCAAGAGACCCAGTACTTC.

This sequence joins TRBV6-6 and TRBJ2-5, with D hard to call. Germline CDR1 MNHNY, CDR2 SVGAGI (reference sequence). The CDR3 is 13 residues long. Trimming shortened V by 0 bases and J by 5 bases, and 7 bases separated the two germline ends. CDR3 DNA sequence: TGTGCCAGCAGTTACTCTGACCCGGAGACCCAGTACTTC. It codes for CASSYSDPETQYF.

The V and J genes are TRBV4-2 and TRBJ2-3; 8 bases are shared with TRBD2. With 6 bases clipped from V and 4 bases from J, the junction kept 9 bases outside the gene matches. The CDR3 extends over 15 amino acids. From germline, CDR1 is LGHNA and CDR2 YNFKEQ. The CDR3 region has the DNA TGTGCCAGCAGTGCAGGTGCTAGCGGGTCAGATACGCAGTATTTT. This translates into CASSAGASGSDTQYF.